Listed here are 27 T cell receptor beta chains from one sample, sequenced in a study of blood T cell repertoires in COVID-19 (dated by TCRdb to 2020 to 2021). Library preparation used the immunoSEQ multiplex PCR assay. TCRdb mirrors the immuneACCESS table, restricted to in-frame sequences. Some clones are absent from its copies; in checked studies, under half trace to an unresolved V gene, and the reason for the others is unknown. Across this sample there are around 140,000 clones, with approximately 78% seen only once. 5.5% to 7% of the sample comes from the top ten. The specimen sequenced was PBMCs or T cells enriched from blood (not recorded which). The receptors come from a woman between 45 and 65 years old who had recovered from COVID-19.

The chain is built from TRBV18 and TRBJ1-2, with 9 bases aligning to TRBD1. This CDR3 has 14 amino acids. CDR1 and CDR2 from the germline V gene are KGHSH and LQKENI. V trimming: 5 bases; J trimming: 4 bases; junction bases outside the gene matches: 5. In nucleotides, the CDR3 is TGTGCCAGCTCAACCGACAGGGGGTCCTATGGCTACACCTTC. Its translation is CASSTDRGSYGYTF.

The chain couples TRBV2 to TRBJ1-5; tentative D call: TRBD1 (5 bases). Trimming removed 1 base from V and 0 bases from J, with 13 bases in between. The CDR3 sequence is 17 residues long. Germline CDR1 and CDR2: SNHLY and FYNNEI. DNA of the CDR3: TGTGCCAGCAGTGAAGGACTCGGGACTTCTAGCAATCAGCCCCAGCATTTT. It translates to CASSEGLGTSSNQPQHF.

The gene calls are TRBV4-1 and TRBJ1-6; 9 bases fit TRBD1. The V and J ends lost 3 bases and 3 bases, in that order; junction bases with no gene match: 12. The germline CDR1 and CDR2 sequences are MGHRA and YSYEKL. This CDR3 comprises 19 residues. CDR3 sequence: CASSQGPGQGNVYNSPLHF. The CDR3 nucleotides are TGCGCCAGCAGCCAGGGTCCGGGACAGGGAAACGTCTATAATTCACCCCTCCACTTT.

A single count supports this clone. The rearrangement joins TRBV24-1 to TRBJ1-2; D unresolved. The length of the CDR3 is 14 residues. V was clipped by 5 bases and J by 2 bases, with 11 bases between them. Looked up from germline, CDR1 is KGHDR and CDR2 is SFDVKD. Here the CDR3 reads CATSAGRSNYGYTF. Here the CDR3 DNA reads TGTGCCACCAGTGCCGGCAGGTCCAACTATGGCTACACCTTC.

The table lists this clone with a count of one. V usage is TRBV11-2 and J usage is TRBJ1-6; TRBD1 is a possible D gene (6 bases). The CDR3 has 13 amino acids. CDR1 SGHAT and CDR2 FQNNGV come from the germline V gene. Trimming cost V 5 bases and J 10 bases, with 12 bases left between them. The CDR3 DNA is TGTGCCAGCAGCCAAAACAGGGAATCACCCCTCCACTTT. Its protein is CASSQNRESPLHF.

This clone appeared once. The chain links TRBV9 to TRBJ2-3; 8 positions match TRBD2. V dropped 7 bases and J dropped 2; count of bases not matched to a gene: 12. The CDR3 has 16 amino acids. In germline, CDR1 is SGDLS, CDR2 YYNGEE. CDR3 sequence reads: CASGSLISGATDTQYF. CDR3 sequence (DNA): TGTGCCAGCGGCTCCCTTATTAGCGGGGCCACAGATACGCAGTATTTT.

This clone was counted only a few times. The chain links TRBV4-1 to TRBJ1-1; a weak D match, TRBD1 (6 bases). From germline, CDR1 is MGHRA and CDR2 YSYEKL. CDR3 size: 15 residues. Trimming removed 4 bases at V and 0 bases at J, with 12 bases between. The CDR3 DNA follows: TGCGCCAGCAGCCCCCCGAAGGGGGTGAACACTGAAGCTTTCTTT. Translating it yields CASSPPKGVNTEAFF.

This rearrangement joins TRBV4-2 to TRBJ2-7; 10 bases are shared with TRBD2. CDR1 and CDR2 (germline): LGHNA, YNFKEQ. V trimming: 1 base; J trimming: 2 bases; junction bases outside the gene matches: 8. The CDR3 runs 17 residues. CDR3 sequence: CASSQAASGGDPYEQYF. The CDR3 region has the DNA TGTGCCAGCAGCCAAGCGGCGAGCGGGGGGGACCCCTACGAGCAGTACTTC.

The chain combines TRBV3-1 (or the pseudogene TRBV3-2) with TRBJ2-1; 14 bases fit TRBD2. This CDR3 is 19 amino acids long. Trimming removed 0 bases from V and 4 bases from J; junction bases left unmatched: 8. The V gene's germline CDR1 is LGHDT and CDR2 YNNKEL (reference sequence). The CDR3 region is CASSQDRRLAGGFYNEQFF. DNA for the CDR3: TGTGCCAGCAGCCAAGATAGGAGACTAGCGGGGGGGTTTTACAATGAGCAGTTCTTC.

The chain joins TRBV4-1 to TRBJ1-1; D call uncertain. The CDR3 spans 12 residues. V gave up 5 bases and J gave up 10 bases, with 14 bases separating them. Germline assignment: CDR1 MGHRA and CDR2 YSYEKL. CDR3 amino acids: CASSSDAGSAFF. The CDR3 region has the DNA TGCGCCAGCAGCTCCGATGCAGGCTCAGCTTTCTTT.

This clone has a single count. The chain links TRBV2 to TRBJ1-4, with D uncertain. The CDR3 covers 12 residues. Per the germline V gene, CDR1 is SNHLY and CDR2 is FYNNEI. Trimming cost V 5 bases and J 6 bases, with 7 bases left between them. The CDR3 spells CASSYTDEKLFF. The DNA for the CDR3 is TGTGCCAGCAGTTATACGGATGAAAAACTGTTTTTT.

The chain carries TRBV6-5 and TRBJ1-1; 9 nucleotides line up with TRBD1. The CDR3 covers 14 residues. Germline CDR1 reads MNHEY; CDR2 reads SVGAGI. The ends lost 7 bases at V and 4 bases at J; junction bases unmatched: 7. The CDR3 DNA sequence: TGTGCCAGCACCCTACAGGGGGCAGGCACTGAAGCTTTCTTT. Its protein product is CASTLQGAGTEAFF.

This chain connects TRBV28 to TRBJ1-1; the D is unclear. V lost 0 bases, J lost 4 bases, and 12 bases lay in between. CDR3 length: 15 residues. Per the germline V gene, CDR1 is MDHEN and CDR2 is SYDVKM. The CDR3 here is CASSLWEGRTTEAFF. In DNA form, the CDR3 reads TGTGCCAGCAGTTTATGGGAGGGTAGGACCACTGAAGCTTTCTTT.

The gene calls are TRBV7-3 and TRBJ2-3; TRBD2 might be the D (5 bases). There are 15 residues in the CDR3. V shed 5 bases and J shed 2 bases, with 14 bases lying between them. Germline V CDR1 and CDR2: SGHTA, FQGTGA. The CDR3 region has the DNA TGTGCCAGCAGCCCGGGCTTCGGGGACACAGATACGCAGTATTTT. Its translation: CASSPGFGDTDTQYF.

V and J are TRBV5-5 and TRBJ2-1; TRBD2 might be the D (5 bases). The V end lost 0 bases, the J end lost 7 bases, and 14 bases lay between the germline ends. The CDR3 extends over 15 amino acids. The germline V gene has CDR1 SGHKS and CDR2 YYEKEE (reference sequence). As DNA, the CDR3 is TGTGCCAGCAGCTTGGGACAACCATCGGGGAATGAGCAGTTCTTC. This encodes CASSLGQPSGNEQFF.

This clone turned up a few times. The rearrangement uses TRBV7-9 and TRBJ2-3; TRBD1 matches 8 bases. CDR1 and CDR2 (germline): SEHNR, FQNEAQ (reference sequence). The CDR3 contains 14 residues. The V and J ends lost 3 bases and 1 base, in that order; junction bases with no gene match: 0. CDR3 DNA: TGTGCCAGCAGCTTGGGACAGGGCACAGATACGCAGTATTTT. Its protein is CASSLGQGTDTQYF.

This chain uses TRBV5-4 with TRBJ2-1, with 8 bases lining up with TRBD2. Germline V gene lookup returns CDR1 SGHNT and CDR2 YYREEE (reference sequence). The V and J ends lost 4 bases and 8 bases, in that order; junction bases with no gene match: 14. The CDR3 has 16 amino acids. The CDR3: CASSLQLSGGLDEQFF. CDR3 DNA sequence: TGTGCCAGCAGCCTGCAACTGAGCGGGGGTTTGGATGAGCAGTTCTTC.

The chain links TRBV29-1 to TRBJ2-4; tentatively, D is TRBD1 (5 bases). Germline V lookup: CDR1 SQVTM, CDR2 ANQGSEA. This CDR3 is built from 12 residues. Trimming took off 6 bases at V and 9 bases at J, with 15 bases between the two ends. The DNA for the CDR3 is TGCAGCGTACGGCAGGGTTTTACCATTCAGTACTTC. This codes for CSVRQGFTIQYF.

CDR3 loop: CATSDPGQTYEQYF. CDR3 coding DNA: TGTGCCACCAGTGACCCGGGACAGACCTACGAGCAGTACTTC. The V call is TRBV24-1, the J call TRBJ2-7; 7 bases match TRBD1. With V trimmed by 4 bases and J by 2 bases, 4 bases remained unmatched. Germline values: CDR1 KGHDR, CDR2 SFDVKD. The CDR3 contains 14 residues.

This clone was seen more than once but under ten times. The rearrangement links TRBV28 to TRBJ1-6, with 10 bases aligning to TRBD1. Unmatched junction bases numbered 15, after V lost 6 bases and J lost 10 bases. Germline V gives CDR1 MDHEN, CDR2 SYDVKM. The CDR3 length is 17 residues. This CDR3 reads CASSFGTSGQGRSPLHF. Here the CDR3 DNA reads TGTGCCAGCAGCTTCGGGACCTCGGGACAGGGGAGATCACCCCTCCACTTT.

V and J are TRBV9 and TRBJ1-3; possible D gene TRBD1, 6 bases. This CDR3 has 17 residues. The germline V and J ends were trimmed by 4 bases and 2 bases, with 19 bases remaining between them. The V gene's germline CDR1 is SGDLS and CDR2 YYNGEE. The CDR3 DNA reads TGTGCCAGCAGCCCGAGTAGGGGGGGGAACACTGGAAACACCATATATTTT. Translation gives CASSPSRGGNTGNTIYF.

This clone has just a few counts. This CDR3 reads CASSSPENYGYTF. CDR3 nucleotide sequence: TGTGCCAGCAGCTCCCCCGAGAACTATGGCTACACCTTC. The genes are TRBV13 and TRBJ1-2; D not certain. The ends were cut back, 4 bases at V and 2 bases at J, with 8 bases in the middle. This CDR3 region has 13 residues. CDR1 and CDR2 from the germline V gene are PRHDT and FYEKMQ (reference sequence).

This clone was seen only once. CDR3 DNA: TGTGCCAGCAACCTAGCGGGGGACCTCTACGAGCAGTACTTC. Its protein product is CASNLAGDLYEQYF. The chain carries TRBV2 and TRBJ2-7; the match to TRBD2 covers 10 bases. This CDR3 spans 14 amino acids. With V trimmed by 7 bases and J by 3 bases, 6 bases remained unmatched. Germline loops: CDR1 SNHLY, CDR2 FYNNEI.

The CDR3 sequence is CASSYTGTGGDEQFF. CDR3 nucleotides: TGTGCCAGCAGTTATACCGGGACAGGGGGCGATGAGCAGTTCTTC. The chain combines TRBV6-6 with TRBJ2-1, with 12 bases lining up with TRBD1. V lost 3 bases and J lost 8; bases outside the gene matches: 5. This CDR3 spans 15 amino acids. Germline loops: CDR1 MNHNY, CDR2 SVGAGI (reference sequence).

This clone was seen just once. This chain links TRBV24-1 with TRBJ2-3; TRBD1 is a possible D gene (6 bases). The ends were cut back, 6 bases at V and 10 bases at J, with 10 bases in the middle. This CDR3 contains 11 residues. Germline-derived CDR1 and CDR2 are KGHDR and SFDVKD. This chain's CDR3 is CATSQQGAQYF. In nucleotides, the CDR3 is TGTGCCACCAGTCAACAGGGAGCGCAGTATTTT.

The V call is TRBV11-1, the J call TRBJ1-1; D is possibly TRBD1 (6 bases). This CDR3 comprises 14 residues. CDR1 SGHAT and CDR2 FQDESV come from the germline V gene (reference sequence). V was trimmed by 5 bases and J by 4 bases, leaving 14 bases between them. Here the CDR3 DNA reads TGTGCCAGCAGCCACAATTTCAGGGGCACTGAAGCTTTCTTT. It encodes CASSHNFRGTEAFF.

This chain uses TRBV7-7 with TRBJ2-7; D perhaps matches TRBD1 (5 bases). V dropped 5 bases and J dropped 3 bases, with 17 bases sitting between them. Germline V CDR1 and CDR2: SSHAT, FNYEAQ (reference sequence). This CDR3 is 15 amino acids long. Here the CDR3 reads CASSRRVWFLYEQYV. The CDR3 region has the DNA TGTGCCAGCAGCCGCAGGGTATGGTTCCTCTACGAGCAGTACGTC.